This entry describes one TCR beta chain. The validation cohort, a group of 120 or so subjects, included the donors and was separate from the roughly 720-subject first cohort. This record comes from a study of cytomegalovirus exposure and HLA in healthy donors. The wider study: The use of the same platform for the roughly 130 validation repertoires and the roughly 700 first-cohort repertoires was reported by a later analysis.

J lost 4 bases, V lost 3 bases, and 11 bases had no gene match. CDR3 size: 16 residues. CDR1 and CDR2 from the germline V gene are SGHRS and YFSETQ. Assay: immunoSEQ multiplex PCR; the TCRdb copy retains only in-frame clones and omits some. The profile covers about 130,000 clones, with approximately 91% appearing a single time and 1.4% taken by the ten largest. This receptor was identified in a young man in good health and CMV-seronegative. The sequenced sample was PBMCs. V gene TRBV5-1 combines with J gene TRBJ1-2, with 8 bases fitting TRBD1. The CDR3 spells CASSWTPGGAPYGYTF. Here the CDR3 DNA reads TGCGCCAGCAGCTGGACCCCAGGGGGCGCCCCCTATGGCTACACCTTC.